A single sample gave rise to the 31 T cell receptor beta chains below, sequenced in a study of CD8 T cells in ankylosing spondylitis (dated by TCRdb to between 2016 and 2019). The library came from 5' RACE. TCRdb names Illumina HiSeq 2500 as the instrument used. TCRdb itself trimmed the public reads at Q25 with fastp, ran MiXCR and retained productive beta chains. Merged by CDR3 protein, the rows form single entries marked with the most common genes and DNA. The sample includes approximately 350,000 distinct CDR3 sequences, with 20% to 25% observed a single time. The ten biggest clones cover approximately 14% of the sample. The source material was blood, either unsorted or a sorted T cell fraction (not recorded which). The receptors stem from a male donor with ankylosing spondylitis or in good health (not recorded which).

This clonotype was seen a handful of times. The rearrangement links TRBV28 to TRBJ2-7; perhaps TRBD1 as D (5 bases). With 8 bases removed from V and 5 bases from J, the gap between germline ends came to 16 bases. This CDR3 region has 13 residues. Germline V gene lookup returns CDR1 MDHEN and CDR2 SYDVKM. The CDR3 DNA is TGTGCCAGCGGAAGGCGACAGTTCCACGAGCAGTACTTC. Translating gives CASGRRQFHEQYF.

This clonotype was counted only a few times. The V and J genes are TRBV7-6 and TRBJ2-7, with TRBD1 identical over 8 bases. Germline CDR1 SGHVS, CDR2 FNYEAQ. V shed 4 bases, J shed 6 bases, and the junction held 8 bases outside the gene matches. The CDR3 extends over 14 amino acids. This chain's CDR3 is CASSSTGVESEQYF. CDR3 nucleotide sequence: TGTGCCAGCAGCTCGACAGGGGTGGAGAGCGAGCAGTACTTC.

The CDR3 protein is CATRGASAPEQFF. CDR3 in DNA: TGTGCCACCAGGGGGGCTAGCGCTCCAGAGCAGTTCTTC. The chain has TRBV24-1 and TRBJ2-1; D might be TRBD1 or TRBD2, each matching 6 bases. This CDR3 region has 13 residues. V was pared by 7 bases and J by 10 bases, with 16 bases between. Germline CDR1 is KGHDR and CDR2 is SFDVKD.

This clonotype has only a few counts. The chain is built from TRBV27 and TRBJ2-4; the D gene is possibly TRBD2 (7 bases). This CDR3 is built from 16 residues. The V and J ends lost 6 bases and 0 bases respectively, with 15 bases between them. The V gene's germline CDR1 is MNHEY and CDR2 SMNVEV (reference sequence). The CDR3 coding sequence is TGTGCCAGCAGACCTGGGGGGGGGCTAGCCAAAAACATTCAGTACTTC. Translated, it gives CASRPGGGLAKNIQYF.

The chain joins TRBV7-8 to TRBJ2-3, with 8 bases matching TRBD2. V lost 5 bases to trimming and J lost 0 bases; unmatched junction nucleotides: 13. Looked up from germline, CDR1 is SGHVS and CDR2 is FQNEAQ. CDR3 length: 18 amino acids. The CDR3 here is CASSPCISGDSSTDTQYF. In DNA form, the CDR3 reads TGTGCCAGCAGCCCGTGTATTAGCGGGGATTCTAGCACAGATACGCAGTATTTT. The complete variable domain, with remaining parts taken from reference TRBV7-8 and TRBJ2-3, reads GAGVSQSPRYKVAKRGQDVALRCDPISGHVSLFWYQQALGQGPEFLTYFQNEAQLDKSGLPSDRFFAERPEGSVSTLKIQRTQQEDSAVYLCASSPCISGDSSTDTQYFGPGTRLTVL.

This chain joins TRBV27 and TRBJ1-5; TRBD1 might be the D (6 bases). Germline loops: CDR1 MNHEY, CDR2 SMNVEV (reference sequence). V was cut by 9 bases and J by 6 bases, with 15 bases left in between. CDR3 size: 13 residues. The CDR3 nucleotides are TGTGCCAGTCGGCTGGGGGGCAGTCAGCCCCAGCATTTT. It encodes CASRLGGSQPQHF.

The chain couples TRBV12-3 or TRBV12-4 to TRBJ2-1, with D hard to call. Trimming removed 3 bases at V and 6 bases at J, with 12 bases between. The CDR3 extends over 14 amino acids. The CDR3 spells CASSFGRLRNEQFF. In DNA, the CDR3 is TGTGCCAGCAGTTTCGGCCGGCTCCGCAATGAGCAGTTCTTC.

This clonotype appeared a few times. V gene TRBV7-9 combines with J gene TRBJ2-4; D is perhaps TRBD2 (5 bases). V was trimmed by 1 base and J by 3 bases, leaving 7 bases between them. Germline-derived CDR1 and CDR2 are SEHNR and FQNEAQ (reference sequence). The length of the CDR3 is 14 residues. The CDR3: CASSLDGGKNIQYF. The CDR3 bases are TGTGCCAGCAGCTTAGACGGAGGCAAAAACATTCAGTACTTC. The whole variable domain, remainder taken from reference TRBV7-9 and TRBJ2-4, is DTGVSQNPRHKITKRGQNVTFRCDPISEHNRLYWYRQTLGQGPEFLTYFQNEAQLEKSRLLSDRFSAERPKGSFSTLEIQRTEQGDSAMYLCASSLDGGKNIQYFGAGTRLSVL.

This clonotype has a handful of counts. CDR3 in amino acids: CSALGGLYTGELFF. DNA for the CDR3: TGCAGTGCTTTGGGGGGGCTATACACCGGGGAGCTGTTTTTT. This chain connects TRBV20-1 to TRBJ2-2; D might be TRBD2 (7 bases). The CDR3 is made up of 14 amino acids. V was shortened by 5 bases and J by 3 bases, with 13 bases between the two germline ends. Germline values: CDR1 DFQATT, CDR2 SNEGSKA (reference sequence).

This clonotype was found a few times. V usage is TRBV4-1 and J usage is TRBJ2-5; 8 bases agree with TRBD2. Trimming took 0 bases from V and 1 from J; bases not matched to a gene: 10. This CDR3 region has 18 residues. Germline loops: CDR1 MGHRA, CDR2 YSYEKL. CDR3 nucleotides: TGCGCCAGCAGCCAAGAGCCAAAGGGCGGGGGGATCCAAGAGACCCAGTACTTC. It translates to CASSQEPKGGGIQETQYF.

This clonotype was picked up a small number of times. The J gene is TRBJ2-3, the V gene TRBV19; no reliable D call. Germline loops: CDR1 LNHDA, CDR2 SQIVND (reference sequence). CDR3 size: 15 residues. V was cut by 5 bases and J by 0 bases, with 12 bases left in between. Here the CDR3 DNA reads TGTGCCAGTAGTGCCCACGGGTTTAGCACAGATACGCAGTATTTT. Translation gives CASSAHGFSTDTQYF. Together with reference TRBV19 and TRBJ2-3, the CDR3 gives the full variable domain: DGGITQSPKYLFRKEGQNVTLSCEQNLNHDAMYWYRQDPGQGLRLIYYSQIVNDFQKGDIAEGYSVSREKKESFPLTVTSAQKNPTAFYLCASSAHGFSTDTQYFGPGTRLTVL.

The chain links TRBV7-9 to TRBJ1-2; a weak D match, TRBD1 (5 bases). This CDR3 is built from 13 residues. Per germline, CDR1 SEHNR and CDR2 FQNEAQ (reference sequence). The germline V and J ends were trimmed by 3 bases and 4 bases, with 9 bases remaining between them. The CDR3 coding sequence is TGTGCCAGCAGCTTTGGAGGGACCTATGGCTACACCTTC. Amino acids: CASSFGGTYGYTF.

This clonotype occurred many times. The gene calls are TRBV12-3 or TRBV12-4 and TRBJ2-3; no reliable D call. The CDR3 loop spans 11 amino acids. Between the trimmed V and J ends, which lost 5 bases and 2 bases, there was a span of 2 bases. DNA of the CDR3: TGTGCCAGCAGTAACACAGATACGCAGTATTTT. This encodes CASSNTDTQYF.

V usage is TRBV7-3 and J usage is TRBJ2-1; D remains unclear. This CDR3 region has 12 residues. Germline values: CDR1 SGHTA, CDR2 FQGTGA. The V end lost 6 bases, the J end lost 4 bases, and 7 bases lay between the germline ends. CDR3 sequence: CASRADYNEQFF. Here the CDR3 DNA reads TGTGCCAGCAGGGCGGATTACAATGAGCAGTTCTTC.

The chain has TRBV12-3 or TRBV12-4 and TRBJ2-7, with a tentative D call TRBD1 (6 bases). The CDR3 extends over 11 amino acids. V gave up 5 bases and J gave up 8 bases, with 10 bases separating them. This chain's CDR3 is CASSTGPQQYF. Written as DNA, the CDR3 is TGTGCCAGCAGTACAGGGCCTCAGCAGTACTTC.

This clonotype has more than one count but fewer than ten. V usage is TRBV4-1 and J usage is TRBJ2-7; TRBD1 or TRBD2 may be the D gene (5 bases each). The CDR3 extends over 17 amino acids. Germline V gives CDR1 MGHRA, CDR2 YSYEKL. Trimming took 4 bases from V and 0 from J, leaving 19 bases between them. CDR3 amino acids: CASSLALGTVSSYEQYF. DNA of the CDR3: TGCGCCAGCAGCCTTGCCTTGGGGACGGTTAGCTCCTACGAGCAGTACTTC.

The chain employs TRBV18 and TRBJ2-7, with 7 bases that match TRBD1. The CDR3 is made up of 14 amino acids. Per germline, CDR1 KGHSH and CDR2 LQKENI. Germline trimming cut 5 bases from V and 2 bases from J; bases unmatched to any gene: 6. The CDR3 spells CASSFRDSPYEQYF. CDR3 DNA: TGTGCCAGCTCATTTAGGGACAGCCCCTACGAGCAGTACTTC.

This chain links TRBV6-1 with TRBJ1-5; D is uncertain. The germline V and J ends were trimmed by 8 bases and 2 bases, with 19 bases remaining between them. Germline values: CDR1 MNHNS, CDR2 SASEGT. The CDR3 is made up of 16 amino acids. Here the CDR3 DNA reads TGTGCCAGCGGGGTCGAGAAACATGGAGGCAATCAGCCCCAGCATTTT. Translating gives CASGVEKHGGNQPQHF.

This chain links TRBV28 with TRBJ2-1; D not resolved. This CDR3 has 13 residues. Germline V CDR1 and CDR2: MDHEN, SYDVKM. Trimming removed 5 bases from V and 4 bases from J, with 9 bases in between. The CDR3 is CASSPNSYNEQFF. CDR3 in DNA: TGTGCCAGCAGTCCCAACAGTTACAATGAGCAGTTCTTC. Supplemented by reference TRBV28 and TRBJ2-1, the full variable domain reads DVKVTQSSRYLVKRTGEKVFLECVQDMDHENMFWYRQDPGLGLRLIYFSYDVKMKEKGDIPEGYSVSREKKERFSLILESASTNQTSMYLCASSPNSYNEQFFGPGTRLTVL.

A few counts support this clonotype. V usage is TRBV7-9 and J usage is TRBJ2-1; D gene unclear. The CDR3 contains 16 residues. V lost 0 bases, J lost 0 bases, and 9 bases lay in between. CDR1 is SEHNR, CDR2 FQNEAQ, per germline (reference sequence). CDR3 sequence reads: CASSLATRPSYNEQFF. The CDR3 nucleotides are TGTGCCAGCAGCTTAGCGACTCGGCCCTCCTACAATGAGCAGTTCTTC.

The rearrangement joins TRBV5-8 to TRBJ2-1; D remains unclear. The CDR3 consists of 15 residues. Germline loops: CDR1 SGHTS, CDR2 YDEGEE. V lost 4 bases and J 3 bases, leaving 14 bases between the germline ends. Here the CDR3 DNA reads TGTGCCAGCAGCCCTCGAGGTACGGGCTACAATGAGCAGTTCTTC. Translating it yields CASSPRGTGYNEQFF.

V gene TRBV7-8 combines with J gene TRBJ2-5; 8 nucleotides align to TRBD2. The junction had 10 bases not matched to a gene; V was cut back by 5 bases and J by 2 bases. In germline, CDR1 is SGHVS, CDR2 FQNEAQ. This CDR3 comprises 16 residues. CDR3 residues: CASSPFVGGGQETQYF. For the CDR3, the DNA is TGTGCCAGCAGCCCCTTTGTCGGGGGGGGACAAGAGACCCAGTACTTC. The full variable domain, its missing parts supplied by reference TRBV7-8 and TRBJ2-5, is GAGVSQSPRYKVAKRGQDVALRCDPISGHVSLFWYQQALGQGPEFLTYFQNEAQLDKSGLPSDRFFAERPEGSVSTLKIQRTQQEDSAVYLCASSPFVGGGQETQYFGPGTRLLVL.

J is TRBJ2-1 and V is TRBV7-2, with a possible D match to TRBD2 (6 bases). V was pared by 4 bases and J by 7 bases, with 14 bases between. The CDR3 loop spans 14 amino acids. Germline CDR1 and CDR2: SGHTA and FQGNSA. In DNA form, the CDR3 reads TGTGCCAGCAGCTCCGGGAGTCGCCGGAATGAGCAGTTCTTC. It translates to CASSSGSRRNEQFF.

This chain links TRBV20-1 with TRBJ2-5; D perhaps matches TRBD2 (7 bases). The CDR3 loop spans 16 amino acids. V shed 5 bases and J shed 5 bases, with 24 bases lying between them. Germline-derived CDR1 and CDR2 are DFQATT and SNEGSKA (reference sequence). CDR3: CSAENGEGGPRETQYF. The CDR3 DNA reads as TGCAGTGCTGAGAACGGGGAGGGGGGGCCTCGGGAGACCCAGTACTTC.

The chain employs TRBV12-3 or TRBV12-4 and TRBJ2-7, with 11 bases identical to TRBD2. This CDR3 contains 14 residues. The V gene end was trimmed by 3 bases and the J gene end by 6 bases; junction bases not matched to a gene: 4. In DNA, the CDR3 is TGTGCCAGCAGTTTTAGCGGGGGGGCCGGCGAGCAGTACTTC. This sequence encodes CASSFSGGAGEQYF.

The rearrangement links TRBV7-6 to TRBJ2-1, with 13 bases that match TRBD2. Germline V gene sequence: CDR1 SGHVS, CDR2 FNYEAQ. The CDR3 extends over 16 amino acids. Trimming took 5 bases from V and 5 from J; bases not matched to a gene: 6. CDR3 sequence (DNA): TGTGCCAGCAGCCTACCGACTAGCGGGGGGAACAATGAGCAGTTCTTC. It specifies CASSLPTSGGNNEQFF.

This chain connects TRBV4-2 to TRBJ2-7; D not certain. The CDR3 is made up of 16 amino acids. Looked up from germline, CDR1 is LGHNA and CDR2 is YNFKEQ. Trimming took 0 bases from V and 0 from J, leaving 12 bases between them. This chain's CDR3 is CASSQEQAVSSYEQYF. CDR3 bases: TGTGCCAGCAGCCAAGAGCAAGCTGTCAGCTCCTACGAGCAGTACTTC.

The sample holds many counts of this clonotype. The chain uses TRBV29-1 and TRBJ1-1; D remains unclear. The CDR3 covers 11 residues. CDR1 is SQVTM, CDR2 ANQGSEA, per germline. Trimming removed 4 bases at V and 0 bases at J, with 3 bases between. CDR3: CSVALNTEAFF. The DNA of the CDR3 is TGCAGCGTTGCTCTGAACACTGAAGCTTTCTTT.

This clonotype was counted between two and nine times. A junction boundary mismatches the germline segment, possibly from a read error. CDR3 sequence: CSVTNSHEQYF. The CDR3 DNA is TGCAGCGTTACCAACTCCCACGAGCAGTACTTC. The chain joins TRBV29-1 to TRBJ2-7, with D unclear. The germline V gene has CDR1 SQVTM and CDR2 ANQGSEA. The CDR3 runs to 11 residues.

Here the CDR3 reads CASPSRGLGEQYF. The CDR3 region has the DNA TGTGCCAGCCCATCCAGGGGTCTGGGCGAGCAGTACTTC. The rearrangement uses TRBV12-3 or TRBV12-4 and TRBJ2-7, with D tentatively TRBD1 (6 bases). With 8 bases removed from V and 6 bases from J, the gap between germline ends came to 17 bases. The length of the CDR3 is 13 residues.

V is TRBV6-5 and J is TRBJ2-5; D uncertain. Trimming shortened V by 0 bases and J by 5 bases, and 7 bases separated the two germline ends. Germline CDR1 and CDR2: MNHEY and SVGAGI. CDR3 length: 13 residues. DNA of the CDR3: TGTGCCAGCAGTTACTCTCCCTCGGAGACCCAGTACTTC. Its protein product is CASSYSPSETQYF.